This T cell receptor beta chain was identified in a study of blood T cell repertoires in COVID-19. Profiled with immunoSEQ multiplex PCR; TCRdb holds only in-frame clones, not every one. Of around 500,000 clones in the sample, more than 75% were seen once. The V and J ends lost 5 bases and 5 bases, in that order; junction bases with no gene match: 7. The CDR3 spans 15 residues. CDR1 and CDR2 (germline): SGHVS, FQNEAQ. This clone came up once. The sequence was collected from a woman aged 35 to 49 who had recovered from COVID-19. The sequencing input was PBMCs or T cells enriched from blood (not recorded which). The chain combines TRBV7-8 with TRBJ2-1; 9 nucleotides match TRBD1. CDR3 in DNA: TGTGCCAGCAGCCTACCGGGACAGGGTAACAATGAGCAGTTCTTC. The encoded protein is CASSLPGQGNNEQFF.